These 14 T cell receptor beta chains share one sample of origin, sequenced in a study of control samples from healthy donors and cancer patients. TCRdb keeps only in-frame clones here, not all; method: immunoSEQ multiplex PCR. Of more than 140,000 clones listed, 91% were seen once; the top ten hold more than 6.5%. Source material: blood. The origin of the receptors is a man between 18 and 29 years old in good health.

V is TRBV5-1 and J is TRBJ1-5; D unresolved. The CDR3 spans 15 residues. Per germline, CDR1 SGHRS and CDR2 YFSETQ. V was trimmed by 0 bases and J by 1 base, leaving 8 bases between them. The CDR3 spells CASSLEGRSNQPQHF. DNA of the CDR3: TGCGCCAGCAGCTTGGAGGGTAGGAGCAATCAGCCCCAGCATTTT.

This chain connects TRBV7-2 to TRBJ1-5, with no clear D. Germline values: CDR1 SGHTA, CDR2 FQGNSA. This CDR3 contains 14 residues. V gave up 8 bases and J gave up 0 bases, with 11 bases separating them. As DNA, the CDR3 is TGTGCCAGCTCGGAGCGGAATAGCAATCAGCCCCAGCATTTT. This encodes CASSERNSNQPQHF. The entire variable domain, with the rest obtained from reference TRBV7-2 and TRBJ1-5, is as follows: GAGVSQSPSNKVTEKGKDVELRCDPISGHTALYWYRQSLGQGLEFLIYFQGNSAPDKSGLPSDRFSAERTGGSVSTLTIQRTQQEDSAVYLCASSERNSNQPQHFGDGTRLSIL.

The J gene is TRBJ2-2, the V gene TRBV6-5; TRBD1 aligns across 8 bases. V lost 4 bases, J lost 1 base, and 2 bases stayed unmatched. Germline CDR1 and CDR2: MNHEY and SVGAGI. CDR3 length: 15 amino acids. CDR3 sequence reads: CASSLTGGNTGELFF. CDR3 DNA sequence: TGTGCCAGCAGTTTAACAGGGGGGAACACCGGGGAGCTGTTTTTT.

CDR3: CASRLTGWGLNSPLHF. CDR3 nucleotides: TGCGCCAGCAGGTTGACTGGATGGGGGCTCAATTCACCCCTCCACTTT. This chain joins TRBV5-1 and TRBJ1-6, with D possibly matching TRBD1 (6 bases). This CDR3 contains 16 residues. V was trimmed by 5 bases and J by 7 bases, leaving 19 bases between them. Germline loops: CDR1 SGHRS, CDR2 YFSETQ.

The chain uses TRBV19 and TRBJ2-5, with a weak D call TRBD1 (8 bases). Germline V gives CDR1 LNHDA, CDR2 SQIVND (reference sequence). Trimming pared 5 bases from V and 5 bases from J, leaving 18 bases between. This CDR3 region has 15 residues. For the CDR3, the DNA is TGTGCCAGTAGTGCGAGAAGCGGGACAGGTGAGACCCAGTACTTC. Translation: CASSARSGTGETQYF.

The CDR3 nucleotides are TGTGCCAGCAGCCAAGGGGCGTACTCTGAAGCTTTCTTT. Protein: CASSQGAYSEAFF. The chain couples TRBV3-1 (or the pseudogene TRBV3-2) to TRBJ1-1; D unresolved. Trimming shortened V by 1 base and J by 6 bases, and 9 bases separated the two germline ends. The CDR3 is made up of 13 amino acids. Germline-derived CDR1 and CDR2 are LGHDT and YNNKEL (reference sequence).

This clone has a handful of counts. This chain joins TRBV2 and TRBJ1-6, with D maybe TRBD1 (6 bases). Trimming stripped 7 bases from V and 10 bases from J, with 11 bases between. The length of the CDR3 is 12 residues. Germline V lookup: CDR1 SNHLY, CDR2 FYNNEI. DNA of the CDR3: TGTGCCAGCAAAGAGGGGGAATCACCCCTCCACTTT. Its protein is CASKEGESPLHF.

The genes are TRBV4-1 and TRBJ1-3; no clear D. CDR3 size: 15 residues. With 1 base removed from V and 2 bases from J, the gap between germline ends came to 9 bases. Germline CDR1 and CDR2: MGHRA and YSYEKL. CDR3 sequence reads: CASSQALAPGNTIYF. In DNA form, the CDR3 reads TGCGCCAGCAGCCAAGCACTCGCGCCTGGAAACACCATATATTTT.

This clone has a single count. V gene TRBV6-6 combines with J gene TRBJ2-7, with D unresolved. CDR1 MNHNY and CDR2 SVGAGI come from the germline V gene (reference sequence). Between the trimmed V and J ends, which lost 6 bases and 3 bases, there was a span of 12 bases. There are 13 residues in the CDR3. The CDR3 region has the DNA TGTGCCAGCAGGGCGGCAGCGAGCTACGAGCAGTACTTC. Its translation: CASRAAASYEQYF.

The chain couples TRBV6-4 to TRBJ2-5, with 9 bases lining up with TRBD1. The germline CDR1 and CDR2 sequences are MRHNA and SNTAGT. V dropped 8 bases and J dropped 7; count of bases not matched to a gene: 5. The CDR3 is 12 residues long. The CDR3 nucleotides are TGTGCCAGCGGGGACAGGGTAGGGACCCAGTACTTC. Translation: CASGDRVGTQYF.

The chain combines TRBV9 with TRBJ1-1; D is possibly TRBD1 (5 bases). The V and J ends lost 3 bases and 6 bases respectively, with 18 bases between them. Germline CDR1 and CDR2: SGDLS and YYNGEE. The CDR3 spans 15 residues. CDR3 nucleotides: TGTGCCAGCAGCGCTGGGGACCGGGGAGTCTCTGAAGCTTTCTTT. Protein: CASSAGDRGVSEAFF.

The chain joins TRBV29-1 to TRBJ2-1; no clear D. The V and J ends lost 2 bases and 10 bases respectively, with 12 bases between them. CDR1 is SQVTM and CDR2 is ANQGSEA in the germline V gene. The CDR3 contains 12 residues. CDR3: CSVEFSPIEQFF. CDR3 sequence (DNA): TGCAGCGTTGAATTCTCCCCCATCGAGCAGTTCTTC.

This clone was counted a single time. This chain joins TRBV5-1 and TRBJ1-1, with a possible D match to TRBD1 (5 bases). The germline gives CDR1 SGHRS, CDR2 YFSETQ. V dropped 2 bases and J dropped 5 bases, with 7 bases sitting between them. This CDR3 has 12 residues. CDR3 sequence reads: CASSFEGTEAFF. Here the CDR3 DNA reads TGCGCCAGCAGCTTCGAGGGGACTGAAGCTTTCTTT.

The chain is built from TRBV7-2 and TRBJ2-3; D not resolved. Germline CDR1 reads SGHTA; CDR2 reads FQGNSA. With 3 bases removed from V and 6 bases from J, the gap between germline ends came to 16 bases. The CDR3 runs 15 residues. Here the CDR3 reads CASSFLEAPQDTQYF. In nucleotides, the CDR3 is TGTGCCAGCAGCTTTCTAGAGGCTCCTCAGGATACGCAGTATTTT.